This T cell receptor (beta chain) was sequenced in a study of shared clonotypes between healthy human individuals. TCRdb's copy holds only in-frame clones and misses some; the assay was immunoSEQ multiplex PCR. The sample records 550,000 to 700,000 clones, 55% to 85% being singletons. The V and J ends lost 6 bases and 5 bases respectively, with 13 bases between them. Germline V gene data show CDR1 as SNHLY and CDR2 as FYNNEI. The CDR3 sequence is 13 residues long. Researchers partitioned CD4+ cells into CD45RA+ naive and CD45RA-negative memory subsets. The receptor's source is a woman aged 30 to 39 in good health. The sample taken for sequencing was memory CD4+ T cells sorted from blood. As to subset: CD45RA-negative fraction. This sequence joins TRBV2 and TRBJ2-5, with D unclear. The CDR3 is CASRDDRAETQYF. The CDR3 nucleotides read TGTGCCAGCAGGGACGACCGAGCGGAGACCCAGTACTTC. Variable domain in full (rest from reference TRBV2 and TRBJ2-5): EPEVTQTPSHQVTQMGQEVILRCVPISNHLYFYWYRQILGQKVEFLVSFYNNEISEKSEIFDDQFSVERPDGSNFTLKIRSTKLEDSAMYFCASRDDRAETQYFGPGTRLLVL.